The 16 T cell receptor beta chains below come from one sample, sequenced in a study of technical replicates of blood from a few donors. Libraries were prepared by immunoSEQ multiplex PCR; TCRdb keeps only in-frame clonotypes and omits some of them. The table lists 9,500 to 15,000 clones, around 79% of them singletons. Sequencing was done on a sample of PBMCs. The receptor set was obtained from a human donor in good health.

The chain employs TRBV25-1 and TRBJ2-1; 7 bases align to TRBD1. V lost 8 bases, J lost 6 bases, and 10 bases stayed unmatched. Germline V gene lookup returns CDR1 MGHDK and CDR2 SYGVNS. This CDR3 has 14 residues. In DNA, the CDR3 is TGTGCCAGCCAAGTTCCGGGACAGTTCAATGAGCAGTTCTTC. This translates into CASQVPGQFNEQFF.

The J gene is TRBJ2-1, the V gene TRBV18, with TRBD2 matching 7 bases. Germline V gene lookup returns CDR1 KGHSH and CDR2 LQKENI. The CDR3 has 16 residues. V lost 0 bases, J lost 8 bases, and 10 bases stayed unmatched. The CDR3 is CASSPPTGPRGDEQFF. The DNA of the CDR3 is TGTGCCAGCTCACCACCGACGGGGCCCCGGGGGGATGAGCAGTTCTTC.

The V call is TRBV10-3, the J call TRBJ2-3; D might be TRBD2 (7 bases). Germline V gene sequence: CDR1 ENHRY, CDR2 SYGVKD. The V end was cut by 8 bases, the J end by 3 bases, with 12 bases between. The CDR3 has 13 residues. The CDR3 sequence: CAIEGGRTDTQYF. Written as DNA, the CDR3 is TGTGCCATCGAGGGGGGGAGGACAGATACGCAGTATTTT.

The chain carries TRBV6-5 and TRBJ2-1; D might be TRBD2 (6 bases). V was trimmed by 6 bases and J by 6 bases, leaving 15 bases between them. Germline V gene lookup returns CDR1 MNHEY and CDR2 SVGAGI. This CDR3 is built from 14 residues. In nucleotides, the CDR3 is TGTGCCAGCAGGAAAATGGGACTTAGCAATGAGCAGTTCTTC. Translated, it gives CASRKMGLSNEQFF.

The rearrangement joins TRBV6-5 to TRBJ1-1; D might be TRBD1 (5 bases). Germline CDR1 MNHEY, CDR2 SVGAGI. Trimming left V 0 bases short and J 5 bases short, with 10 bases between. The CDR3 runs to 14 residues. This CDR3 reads CASSYSSGGTEAFF. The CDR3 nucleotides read TGTGCCAGCAGTTACTCGAGCGGGGGGACTGAAGCTTTCTTT.

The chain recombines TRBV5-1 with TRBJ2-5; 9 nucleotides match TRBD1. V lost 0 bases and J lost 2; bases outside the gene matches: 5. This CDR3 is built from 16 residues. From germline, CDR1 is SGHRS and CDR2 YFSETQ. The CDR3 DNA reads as TGCGCCAGCAGCTTGGCGGACAGGGGTTGGCAAGAGACCCAGTACTTC. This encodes CASSLADRGWQETQYF.

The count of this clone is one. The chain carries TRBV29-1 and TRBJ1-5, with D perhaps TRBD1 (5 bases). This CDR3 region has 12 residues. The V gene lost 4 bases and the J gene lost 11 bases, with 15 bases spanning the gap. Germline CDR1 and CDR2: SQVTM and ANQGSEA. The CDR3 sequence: CSVGQGREAQHF. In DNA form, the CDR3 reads TGCAGCGTTGGTCAGGGTCGAGAGGCCCAGCATTTT.

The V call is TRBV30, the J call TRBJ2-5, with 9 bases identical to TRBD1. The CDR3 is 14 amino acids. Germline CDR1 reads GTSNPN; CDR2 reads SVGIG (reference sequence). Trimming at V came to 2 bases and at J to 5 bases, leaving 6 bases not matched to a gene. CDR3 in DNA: TGTGCCTGGAGTCCCGGGACAGGGACGGAGACCCAGTACTTC. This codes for CAWSPGTGTETQYF.

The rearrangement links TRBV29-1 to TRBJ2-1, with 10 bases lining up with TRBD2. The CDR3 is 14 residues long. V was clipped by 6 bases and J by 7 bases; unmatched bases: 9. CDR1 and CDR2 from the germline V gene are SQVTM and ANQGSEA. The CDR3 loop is CSVFLAGVANEQFF. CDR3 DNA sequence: TGCAGCGTCTTCCTAGCGGGAGTAGCAAATGAGCAGTTCTTC.

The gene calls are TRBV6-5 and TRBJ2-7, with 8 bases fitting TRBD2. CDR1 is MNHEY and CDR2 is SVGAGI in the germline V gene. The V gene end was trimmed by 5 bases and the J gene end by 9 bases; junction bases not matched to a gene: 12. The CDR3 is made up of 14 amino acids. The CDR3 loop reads CASSIAGSLRGQYF. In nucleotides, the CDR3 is TGTGCCAGCAGTATAGCGGGGTCCCTACGTGGGCAGTACTTC.

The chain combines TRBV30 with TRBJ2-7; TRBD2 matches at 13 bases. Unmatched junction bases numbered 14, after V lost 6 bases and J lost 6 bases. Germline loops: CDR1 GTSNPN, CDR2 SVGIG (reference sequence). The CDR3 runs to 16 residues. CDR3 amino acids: CACGGGLAGVAGEQYF. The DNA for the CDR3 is TGTGCCTGTGGGGGTGGACTAGCGGGAGTTGCGGGCGAGCAGTACTTC.

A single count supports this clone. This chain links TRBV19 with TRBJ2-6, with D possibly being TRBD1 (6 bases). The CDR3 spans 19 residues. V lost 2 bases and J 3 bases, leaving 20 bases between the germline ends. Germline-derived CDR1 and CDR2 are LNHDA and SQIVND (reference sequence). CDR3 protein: CASSIISGVSSYGANVLTF. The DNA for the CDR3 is TGTGCCAGTAGTATAATTTCAGGGGTGTCGAGCTATGGGGCCAACGTCCTGACTTTC. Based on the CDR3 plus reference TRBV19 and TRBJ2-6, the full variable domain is DGGITQSPKYLFRKEGQNVTLSCEQNLNHDAMYWYRQDPGQGLRLIYYSQIVNDFQKGDIAEGYSVSREKKESFPLTVTSAQKNPTAFYLCASSIISGVSSYGANVLTFGAGSRLTVL.

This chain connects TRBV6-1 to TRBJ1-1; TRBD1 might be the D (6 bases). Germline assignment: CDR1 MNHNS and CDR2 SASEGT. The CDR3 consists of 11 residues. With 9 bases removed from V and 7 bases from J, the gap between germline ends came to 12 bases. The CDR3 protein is CASYRDNEAFF. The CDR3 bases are TGTGCCAGTTACAGGGATAATGAAGCTTTCTTT.

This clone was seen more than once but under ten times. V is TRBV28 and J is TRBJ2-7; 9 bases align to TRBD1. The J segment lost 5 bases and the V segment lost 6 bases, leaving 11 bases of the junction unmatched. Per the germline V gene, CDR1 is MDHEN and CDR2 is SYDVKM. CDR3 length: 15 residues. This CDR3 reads CASSAPGTGSHEQYF. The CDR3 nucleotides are TGTGCCAGCAGCGCTCCCGGGACAGGGTCCCACGAGCAGTACTTC.

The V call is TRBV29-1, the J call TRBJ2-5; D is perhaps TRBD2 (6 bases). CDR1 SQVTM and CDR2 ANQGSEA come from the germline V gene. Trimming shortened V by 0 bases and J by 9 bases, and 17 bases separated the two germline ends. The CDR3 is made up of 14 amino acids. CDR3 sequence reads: CSVEDTGAARAQYF. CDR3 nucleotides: TGCAGCGTTGAAGATACGGGAGCGGCTAGGGCCCAGTACTTC.

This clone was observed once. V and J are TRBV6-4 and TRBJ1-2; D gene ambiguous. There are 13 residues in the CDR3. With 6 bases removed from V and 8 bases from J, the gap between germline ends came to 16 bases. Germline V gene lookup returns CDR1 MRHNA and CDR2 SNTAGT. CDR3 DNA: TGTGCCAGCAGCCCCGGGAATCTCGGGGGCTACACCTTC. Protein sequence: CASSPGNLGGYTF.